The 10 T cell receptor beta chains below were found in one sample sequenced in a study of T cell responses to AZD1222 COVID-19 vaccine. Some clones are missing from TCRdb's copy, which holds only in-frame ones; the method was immunoSEQ multiplex PCR. The sample has roughly 76,000 clones; roughly 89% are singletons. The sample in question was peripheral blood, obtained on day 0 of AZD1222 vaccination. Receptor source: an adult in good health.

This sequence joins TRBV12-3 or TRBV12-4 and TRBJ1-1; 9 nucleotides agree with TRBD1. The CDR3 covers 13 residues. Trimming took 11 bases from V and 6 from J; bases not matched to a gene: 10. In DNA, the CDR3 is TGTGCCGGACGGACAGGGGCGGGCCCTGAAGCTTTCTTT. Translating it yields CAGRTGAGPEAFF.

The V gene is TRBV21-1, the J gene TRBJ2-1; the table's D call, TRBD1, was not checked against the DNA. TRBV21-1 is recorded as a pseudogene. The CDR3 covers 18 residues. CDR3 loop: CASSKDGNDRGPNNEQFF. DNA for the CDR3: TGTGCCAGCAGCAAAGATGGGAATGACAGGGGACCCAACAATGAGCAGTTCTTC.

The chain links TRBV7-9 to TRBJ2-5, with D perhaps TRBD1 (5 bases). The CDR3 has 14 residues. Germline CDR1 reads SEHNR; CDR2 reads FQNEAQ (reference sequence). V was cut by 5 bases and J by 0 bases, with 10 bases left in between. DNA of the CDR3: TGTGCCAGCAGCATGCGGACAAACCAAGAGACCCAGTACTTC. Its protein is CASSMRTNQETQYF.

The rearrangement joins TRBV28 to TRBJ2-5, with D unclear. The CDR3 contains 13 residues. Germline V gene data show CDR1 as MDHEN and CDR2 as SYDVKM. V was shortened by 3 bases and J by 1 base, with 6 bases between the two germline ends. In DNA form, the CDR3 reads TGTGCCAGCAGTTTGGGCCGCCAAGAGACCCAGTACTTC. Protein sequence: CASSLGRQETQYF.

This chain links TRBV28 with TRBJ2-2; D gene unclear. The CDR3 has 12 residues. Germline CDR1 reads MDHEN; CDR2 reads SYDVKM. V shed 4 bases and J shed 0 bases, with 0 bases lying between them. For the CDR3, the DNA is TGTGCCAGCAGTTCGAACACCGGGGAGCTGTTTTTT. Translating it yields CASSSNTGELFF.

The gene calls are TRBV29-1 and TRBJ1-3; D may be TRBD1 (6 bases). The CDR3 has 12 amino acids. Per germline, CDR1 SQVTM and CDR2 ANQGSEA. Trimming removed 4 bases from V and 3 bases from J, with 7 bases in between. The CDR3 sequence is CSVGTVGNTIYF. DNA of the CDR3: TGCAGCGTTGGGACAGTTGGAAACACCATATATTTT.

This chain joins TRBV7-6 and TRBJ1-1, with 9 bases matching TRBD1. V dropped 5 bases and J dropped 6; count of bases not matched to a gene: 10. The germline V gene encodes CDR1 SGHVS and CDR2 FNYEAQ. The CDR3 totals 15 residues. The CDR3 DNA reads as TGTGCCAGCAGCCCCGGGACAGGGAGTAACGCTGAAGCTTTCTTT. Protein: CASSPGTGSNAEAFF.

This chain joins TRBV19 and TRBJ1-4; D is ambiguous. CDR1 and CDR2 from the germline V gene are LNHDA and SQIVND (reference sequence). This CDR3 is 14 amino acids long. V lost 0 bases and J lost 5, with 7 bases in between. DNA for the CDR3: TGTGCCAGTAGTATAGACACGCGGAATGAAAAACTGTTTTTT. Its protein product is CASSIDTRNEKLFF.

The V call is TRBV19, the J call TRBJ2-1; no reliable D call. Deletions cut 4 bases from V and 5 bases from J, with 6 bases between. CDR3 length: 12 residues. Germline V gene sequence: CDR1 LNHDA, CDR2 SQIVND (reference sequence). The CDR3, as DNA: TGTGCCAGTAGTAATCTGAACAATGAGCAGTTCTTC. Its protein product is CASSNLNNEQFF.

The V gene is TRBV3-1 (or the pseudogene TRBV3-2), the J gene TRBJ1-2, with a possible D match to TRBD1 (6 bases). Germline V lookup: CDR1 LGHDT, CDR2 YNNKEL (reference sequence). The V end lost 4 bases, the J end lost 8 bases, and 17 bases lay between the germline ends. CDR3 length: 14 amino acids. The CDR3: CASSPAQGLEGYTF. CDR3 nucleotides: TGTGCCAGCAGCCCAGCCCAGGGGCTAGAAGGCTACACCTTC.